A single sample gave rise to the 24 T cell receptor beta chains below, sequenced in a study of blood T cell repertoires in COVID-19. Repertoires were generated with immunoSEQ multiplex PCR, while TCRdb's copy carries only in-frame clones and drops some. The table lists 90,000 to 100,000 clones, about 81% of them singletons. The sequencing sample was made of peripheral blood. These receptor sequences come from a man between 65 and 85 years old with acute or convalescent COVID-19.

This sequence joins TRBV12-3 or TRBV12-4 and TRBJ2-5; a weak D match, TRBD2 (5 bases). The V end was cut by 7 bases, the J end by 5 bases, with 11 bases between. CDR3 size: 12 residues. DNA of the CDR3: TGTGCCAGCATGGCGGGCTTTGAGACCCAGTACTTC. Its protein is CASMAGFETQYF.

This clone was observed a handful of times. This chain connects TRBV3-1 (or the pseudogene TRBV3-2) to TRBJ2-1; 7 positions match TRBD1. Germline CDR1 and CDR2: LGHDT and YNNKEL (reference sequence). This CDR3 is 14 amino acids long. V was pared by 3 bases and J by 5 bases, with 4 bases of the junction left unmatched. Here the CDR3 reads CASSQNDRDNEQFF. The CDR3 nucleotides read TGTGCCAGCAGCCAGAACGACAGGGACAATGAGCAGTTCTTC.

This clone was recorded once. J is TRBJ2-7 and V is TRBV20-1; 8 bases are shared with TRBD2. The CDR3 totals 15 residues. V lost 3 bases and J lost 0; bases outside the gene matches: 7. From germline, CDR1 is DFQATT and CDR2 SNEGSKA (reference sequence). The CDR3: CSASPSGSRSYEQYF. CDR3 sequence (DNA): TGCAGTGCTAGTCCTAGCGGGTCCCGCTCCTACGAGCAGTACTTC.

The chain combines TRBV29-1 with TRBJ2-2; D possibly corresponds to TRBD2 (6 bases). V was shortened by 4 bases and J by 4 bases, with 13 bases between the two germline ends. Germline CDR1 is SQVTM and CDR2 is ANQGSEA. There are 14 residues in the CDR3. CDR3 sequence (DNA): TGCAGCGTTGGTATGGGGACTTTCACCGGGGAGCTGTTTTTT. Translating it yields CSVGMGTFTGELFF.

This rearrangement joins TRBV4-1 to TRBJ2-7, with 7 bases fitting TRBD1. The CDR3 consists of 20 residues. Germline V CDR1 and CDR2: MGHRA, YSYEKL. The J segment lost 0 bases and the V segment lost 4 bases, leaving 21 bases of the junction unmatched. DNA of the CDR3: TGCGCCAGCAGCCCTCTGGGATGGGTCTATGGACAGGAGTCCTCCTACGAGCAGTACTTC. Its translation is CASSPLGWVYGQESSYEQYF.

V and J are TRBV6-5 and TRBJ1-2; 7 bases match TRBD1. J gave up 2 bases and V 6 bases, and 3 bases lay outside the gene matches. The germline V gene encodes CDR1 MNHEY and CDR2 SVGAGI. This CDR3 is 13 amino acids long. CDR3 sequence (DNA): TGTGCCAGCAGAAGGGACAGCAACTATGGCTACACCTTC. This translates into CASRRDSNYGYTF.

This chain links TRBV7-2 with TRBJ2-1; TRBD2 agrees at 11 bases. CDR1 and CDR2 from the germline V gene are SGHTA and FQGNSA. V dropped 1 base and J dropped 3; count of bases not matched to a gene: 8. This CDR3 region has 18 residues. The CDR3 sequence: CASSLVSSTSGNYNEQFF. For the CDR3, the DNA is TGTGCCAGCAGCTTAGTATCCTCGACTAGCGGGAACTACAATGAGCAGTTCTTC.

This chain joins TRBV6-5 and TRBJ2-7; D is undetermined. The CDR3 consists of 14 residues. Germline values: CDR1 MNHEY, CDR2 SVGAGI. V was trimmed by 4 bases and J by 2 bases, leaving 12 bases between them. The CDR3 sequence: CASSWAGYTYEQYF. The CDR3 bases are TGTGCCAGCAGTTGGGCAGGTTATACCTACGAGCAGTACTTC.

The rearrangement links TRBV19 to TRBJ1-4; D ambiguous. The CDR3 has 15 amino acids. Germline V lookup: CDR1 LNHDA, CDR2 SQIVND (reference sequence). V lost 11 bases to trimming and J lost 8 bases, with 24 bases between them. In DNA form, the CDR3 reads TGTGCCTCAGGATTGGAGGGCCTCAGGACCGAAAAACTGTTTTTT. Residues: CASGLEGLRTEKLFF.

The rearrangement uses TRBV24-1 and TRBJ2-3; perhaps TRBD1 as D (6 bases). Trimming shortened V by 3 bases and J by 1 base, and 7 bases separated the two germline ends. This CDR3 contains 14 residues. Germline-derived CDR1 and CDR2 are KGHDR and SFDVKD. As DNA, the CDR3 is TGTGCCACCAGTGATCGGACAGGCACAGATACGCAGTATTTT. As protein: CATSDRTGTDTQYF.

The chain uses TRBV28 and TRBJ2-1; D uncertain. V was shortened by 3 bases and J by 10 bases, with 10 bases between the two germline ends. There are 12 residues in the CDR3. The germline V gene encodes CDR1 MDHEN and CDR2 SYDVKM. CDR3 sequence (DNA): TGTGCCAGCAGTTTGCAGAGGCTAGAGCAGTTCTTC. As protein: CASSLQRLEQFF.

This sequence joins TRBV19 and TRBJ1-1; TRBD1 might be the D (6 bases). Germline CDR1 reads LNHDA; CDR2 reads SQIVND (reference sequence). The ends were cut back, 7 bases at V and 2 bases at J, with 8 bases in the middle. CDR3 length: 12 amino acids. The CDR3 is CASKGQNTEAFF. CDR3 DNA sequence: TGTGCCAGTAAGGGACAAAACACTGAAGCTTTCTTT.

The J gene is TRBJ2-3, the V gene TRBV5-1; 8 bases map to TRBD2. The trim removed 4 bases at V and 10 bases at J, leaving 14 bases unmatched. The CDR3 is 15 residues long. The germline CDR1 and CDR2 sequences are SGHRS and YFSETQ. This CDR3 is CASSPGTGSGGAQYF. CDR3 nucleotides: TGCGCCAGCAGCCCCGGGACCGGATCGGGAGGGGCGCAGTATTTT.

In DNA form, the CDR3 reads TGTGCCAGCAGCCCGGGCAGCGGGGGCAATCAGCCCCAGCATTTT. Encoded protein: CASSPGSGGNQPQHF. This chain uses TRBV28 with TRBJ1-5; D unclear. The germline V gene has CDR1 MDHEN and CDR2 SYDVKM. V was clipped by 6 bases and J by 2 bases, with 14 bases between them. There are 15 residues in the CDR3.

CDR3 sequence reads: CASSPAVVSGIPYEQYF. The DNA of the CDR3 is TGTGCCAGCAGCCCGGCGGTCGTGAGCGGGATCCCCTACGAGCAGTACTTC. The chain has TRBV7-2 and TRBJ2-7; TRBD2 matches 7 bases. V lost 5 bases, J lost 2 bases, and 15 bases stayed unmatched. Germline loops: CDR1 SGHTA, CDR2 FQGNSA. The CDR3 has 17 residues.

This clone was seen just once. The J gene is TRBJ1-4, the V gene TRBV27; D is unclear. V was trimmed by 0 bases and J by 6 bases, leaving 14 bases between them. Germline V lookup: CDR1 MNHEY, CDR2 SMNVEV (reference sequence). The CDR3 has 16 residues. For the CDR3, the DNA is TGTGCCAGCAGTTTATCTCCGGGAAATGCAGATGAAAAACTGTTTTTT. Protein sequence: CASSLSPGNADEKLFF. The full variable domain, rest sourced from reference TRBV27 and TRBJ1-4, is EAQVTQNPRYLITVTGKKLTVTCSQNMNHEYMSWYRQDPGLGLRQIYYSMNVEVTDKGDVPEGYKVSRKEKRNFPLILESPSPNQTSLYFCASSLSPGNADEKLFFGSGTQLSVL.

J is TRBJ1-1 and V is TRBV6-5; no definite D call. The CDR3 length is 14 residues. CDR1 is MNHEY and CDR2 is SVGAGI in the germline V gene. V was cut by 6 bases and J by 2 bases, with 13 bases left in between. DNA of the CDR3: TGTGCCAGCAGCCCCCGCAGTCCAAACACTGAAGCTTTCTTT. Protein: CASSPRSPNTEAFF.

The chain has TRBV5-6 and TRBJ2-7; 8 nucleotides match TRBD2. The trim removed 4 bases at V and 2 bases at J, leaving 11 bases unmatched. Germline V gene sequence: CDR1 SGHDT, CDR2 YYEEEE. The CDR3 has 16 residues. The CDR3 DNA follows: TGTGCCAGCAGCAGCGCGGGGGGTGAAAGGGCCTACGAGCAGTACTTC. It specifies CASSSAGGERAYEQYF.

The genes are TRBV28 and TRBJ2-7, with D maybe TRBD2 (5 bases). The V gene lost 2 bases and the J gene lost 3 bases, with 8 bases spanning the gap. This CDR3 contains 13 residues. The germline V gene has CDR1 MDHEN and CDR2 SYDVKM. The CDR3 region has the DNA TGTGCCAGCAGTTTAGGTGAGGGCTACGAGCAGTACTTC. This codes for CASSLGEGYEQYF.

This rearrangement joins TRBV15 to TRBJ2-7; possible D gene TRBD2, 5 bases. CDR1 LNHNV and CDR2 YYDKDF come from the germline V gene (reference sequence). V was pared by 0 bases and J by 7 bases, with 16 bases between. This CDR3 comprises 15 residues. This chain's CDR3 is CATSRDRARGDEQYF. The DNA for the CDR3 is TGTGCCACCAGCAGAGATCGGGCCCGGGGTGATGAGCAGTACTTC.

This clone occurred a few times. The chain is built from TRBV5-4 and TRBJ1-6; 7 bases are a match to TRBD1. The germline CDR1 and CDR2 sequences are SGHNT and YYREEE (reference sequence). V was clipped by 3 bases and J by 6 bases; unmatched bases: 3. The length of the CDR3 is 14 residues. CDR3 sequence reads: CASSSGTVNSPLHF. CDR3 sequence (DNA): TGTGCCAGCAGCTCCGGGACAGTTAATTCACCCCTCCACTTT. The whole variable domain, remainder taken from reference TRBV5-4 and TRBJ1-6, is ETGVTQSPTHLIKTRGQQVTLRCSSQSGHNTVSWYQQALGQGPQFIFQYYREEENGRGNFPPRFSGLQFPNYSSELNVNALELDDSALYLCASSSGTVNSPLHFGNGTRLTVT.

The V call is TRBV2, the J call TRBJ2-1; D is perhaps TRBD2 (5 bases). V lost 7 bases to trimming and J lost 8 bases, with 12 bases between them. This CDR3 is 12 amino acids long. Germline CDR1 and CDR2: SNHLY and FYNNEI. The CDR3 is CASKPTGDEQFF. As DNA, the CDR3 is TGTGCCAGCAAACCCACCGGGGATGAGCAGTTCTTC.

Here the CDR3 reads CASSQDSGISYEQYF. Written as DNA, the CDR3 is TGTGCCAGCAGCCAAGATTCTGGCATATCCTACGAGCAGTACTTC. The genes are TRBV4-2 and TRBJ2-7; D is unresolved. This CDR3 is built from 15 residues. V lost 0 bases and J 1 base, leaving 10 bases between the germline ends. Looked up from germline, CDR1 is LGHNA and CDR2 is YNFKEQ.

The chain recombines TRBV27 with TRBJ2-1, with TRBD2 identical over 7 bases. CDR3 length: 18 residues. Germline CDR1 is MNHEY and CDR2 is SMNVEV (reference sequence). J lost 7 bases, V lost 3 bases, and 18 bases had no gene match. CDR3 coding DNA: TGTGCCAGCAGTTTCGTTCGACTAGCCCCTCTGAGTCTGAATGAGCAGTTCTTC. Encoded protein: CASSFVRLAPLSLNEQFF.